The 18 T cell receptor beta chains listed next were all sequenced from one sample in a study of blood T cell repertoires in COVID-19. TCRdb keeps only in-frame clones here, not all; method: immunoSEQ multiplex PCR. The sample consists of some 150,000 clones, over 75% of them appearing once. Specimen: peripheral blood. The receptors stem from a man in his fifties or sixties with active or convalescent COVID-19.

V usage is TRBV7-9 and J usage is TRBJ2-3; D perhaps matches TRBD2 (6 bases). The CDR3 length is 13 residues. V lost 5 bases, J lost 6 bases, and 12 bases lay in between. Germline CDR1 and CDR2: SEHNR and FQNEAQ (reference sequence). The chain's CDR3 is CASSPRDFDTQYF. In DNA form, the CDR3 reads TGTGCCAGCAGCCCCCGGGACTTTGATACGCAGTATTTT.

V and J are TRBV27 and TRBJ2-2, with TRBD2 matching over 9 bases. Germline values: CDR1 MNHEY, CDR2 SMNVEV (reference sequence). The CDR3 is 18 amino acids. Germline trimming cut 4 bases from V and 5 bases from J; bases unmatched to any gene: 14. The CDR3: CASSSRGSGSLRTGELFF. CDR3 nucleotides: TGTGCCAGCAGTTCCCGGGGTAGCGGGAGTCTAAGGACCGGGGAGCTGTTTTTT.

This rearrangement joins TRBV5-3 to TRBJ2-5, with D possibly TRBD2 on 6 matching bases. TRBV5-3 is reported as an ORF; its role is uncertain. The CDR3 runs to 14 residues. V was cut by 8 bases and J by 5 bases, with 19 bases left in between. The CDR3 nucleotides are TGTGCCAGGGTCCAACGTCCCCGGGGGGAGACCCAGTACTTC. Protein sequence: CARVQRPRGETQYF.

The rearrangement joins TRBV28 to TRBJ1-5; 9 positions match TRBD1. Germline V gene lookup returns CDR1 MDHEN and CDR2 SYDVKM. The CDR3 has 15 residues. The trim removed 1 base at V and 7 bases at J, leaving 5 bases unmatched. The DNA for the CDR3 is TGTGCCAGCAGTTTATCGGGACAGGGCCGCCAGCCCCAGCATTTT. This encodes CASSLSGQGRQPQHF.

The V call is TRBV12-3 or TRBV12-4, the J call TRBJ1-1; D is uncertain. V was shortened by 9 bases and J by 0 bases, with 5 bases between the two germline ends. The CDR3 runs to 11 residues. CDR3 DNA sequence: TGTGCCAGTGGCTTGAACACTGAAGCTTTCTTT. It yields the protein CASGLNTEAFF.

The V call is TRBV7-8, the J call TRBJ1-1; the D is unclear. CDR1 is SGHVS, CDR2 FQNEAQ, per germline. CDR3 length: 12 amino acids. Trimming took off 5 bases at V and 7 bases at J, with 11 bases between the two ends. CDR3 amino acids: CASSPFRDEAFF. DNA for the CDR3: TGTGCCAGCAGCCCCTTCCGAGATGAAGCTTTCTTT.

The chain combines TRBV18 with TRBJ2-3, with D possibly matching TRBD2 (6 bases). The CDR3 is 16 residues long. CDR1 is KGHSH, CDR2 LQKENI, per germline. V gave up 2 bases and J gave up 0 bases, with 12 bases separating them. The CDR3 reads CASSPATSASTDTQYF. CDR3 DNA: TGTGCCAGCTCACCAGCGACTAGTGCGAGCACAGATACGCAGTATTTT.

The chain is built from TRBV28 and TRBJ2-6; perhaps TRBD1 as D (6 bases). This CDR3 comprises 17 residues. Trimming pared 7 bases from V and 0 bases from J, leaving 16 bases between. From germline, CDR1 is MDHEN and CDR2 SYDVKM. The CDR3, as DNA: TGTGCCAGCACCGAGGACAGTGATCGCTCTGGGGCCAACGTCCTGACTTTC. This translates into CASTEDSDRSGANVLTF.

This sequence joins TRBV28 and TRBJ2-5, with a weak D call TRBD1 (5 bases). This CDR3 is built from 13 residues. The germline gives CDR1 MDHEN, CDR2 SYDVKM. V was trimmed by 5 bases and J by 1 base, leaving 8 bases between them. CDR3 loop: CASSPGSQETQYF. Written as DNA, the CDR3 is TGTGCCAGCAGTCCAGGGTCCCAAGAGACCCAGTACTTC.

The table lists this clone with a few counts. The chain is built from TRBV2 and TRBJ2-7; D may be TRBD2 (6 bases). The CDR3 is made up of 14 amino acids. Trimming pared 5 bases from V and 1 base from J, leaving 12 bases between. The V gene's germline CDR1 is SNHLY and CDR2 FYNNEI. CDR3 region: CASSPLALSYEQYF. The CDR3 bases are TGTGCCAGCAGTCCCCTAGCGCTGTCCTACGAGCAGTACTTC.

The V and J genes are TRBV2 and TRBJ1-5; 11 positions agree with TRBD1. Germline loops: CDR1 SNHLY, CDR2 FYNNEI. The CDR3 extends over 15 amino acids. The ends lost 3 bases at V and 4 bases at J; junction bases unmatched: 2. In DNA form, the CDR3 reads TGTGCCAGCAGTGAGGACAGGGGGCCTAATCAGCCCCAGCATTTT. Translating gives CASSEDRGPNQPQHF.

The CDR3 spells CASRVTSYNEQFF. The CDR3 nucleotides are TGTGCCAGCAGGGTCACCAGTTACAATGAGCAGTTCTTC. V and J are TRBV6-5 and TRBJ2-1; the D is unclear. The germline V and J ends were trimmed by 6 bases and 4 bases, with 10 bases remaining between them. The V gene's germline CDR1 is MNHEY and CDR2 SVGAGI. The CDR3 loop spans 13 amino acids.

The chain carries TRBV7-2 and TRBJ2-5, with TRBD2 matching 11 bases. The CDR3 covers 15 residues. After removal of 1 base from V and 3 bases from J, the junction contained 1 base not matched to a gene. Germline V gene data show CDR1 as SGHTA and CDR2 as FQGNSA. The chain's CDR3 is CASSLDSGREETQYF. The CDR3, as DNA: TGTGCCAGCAGCTTAGATAGCGGGAGGGAAGAGACCCAGTACTTC.

The chain couples TRBV5-5 to TRBJ2-1, with 13 bases matching TRBD2. The CDR3 is 15 residues long. V lost 5 bases, J lost 6 bases, and 5 bases stayed unmatched. Germline V CDR1 and CDR2: SGHKS, YYEKEE (reference sequence). In DNA form, the CDR3 reads TGTGCCAGCAGAACCGGGACTAGCGGGACCAATGAGCAGTTCTTC. It yields the protein CASRTGTSGTNEQFF.

The chain joins TRBV19 to TRBJ2-1; a possible D gene is TRBD1 (6 bases). This CDR3 spans 18 amino acids. V was cut by 3 bases and J by 1 base, with 19 bases left in between. Germline-derived CDR1 and CDR2 are LNHDA and SQIVND (reference sequence). The CDR3 DNA reads as TGTGCCAGTAGTATCATTTCCGGCCGGGACACATCCTACAATGAGCAGTTCTTC. This translates into CASSIISGRDTSYNEQFF.

The rearrangement uses TRBV12-3 or TRBV12-4 and TRBJ2-1; D is undetermined. The length of the CDR3 is 11 residues. Trimming cost V 4 bases and J 5 bases, with 3 bases left between them. DNA of the CDR3: TGTGCCAGCAGTTCTAACAATGAGCAGTTCTTC. Protein sequence: CASSSNNEQFF.

The V gene is TRBV18, the J gene TRBJ1-1; D is unresolved. This CDR3 spans 13 amino acids. The germline V gene encodes CDR1 KGHSH and CDR2 LQKENI. V shed 4 bases and J shed 0 bases, with 6 bases lying between them. The chain's CDR3 is CASSRLVNTEAFF. CDR3 bases: TGTGCCAGCTCACGACTGGTGAACACTGAAGCTTTCTTT.

The chain joins TRBV15 to TRBJ2-1, with unresolved D. In germline, CDR1 is LNHNV, CDR2 YYDKDF (reference sequence). Trimming took off 4 bases at V and 7 bases at J, with 11 bases between the two ends. The CDR3 spans 13 residues. The CDR3 sequence is CATSTRPRNEQFF. The CDR3 DNA reads as TGTGCCACCAGCACCCGTCCCCGGAATGAGCAGTTCTTC. The variable domain in full, completed from reference TRBV15 and TRBJ2-1, reads DAMVIQNPRYQVTQFGKPVTLSCSQTLNHNVMYWYQQKSSQAPKLLFHYYDKDFNNEADTPDNFQSRRPNTSFCFLDIRSPGLGDTAMYLCATSTRPRNEQFFGPGTRLTVL.